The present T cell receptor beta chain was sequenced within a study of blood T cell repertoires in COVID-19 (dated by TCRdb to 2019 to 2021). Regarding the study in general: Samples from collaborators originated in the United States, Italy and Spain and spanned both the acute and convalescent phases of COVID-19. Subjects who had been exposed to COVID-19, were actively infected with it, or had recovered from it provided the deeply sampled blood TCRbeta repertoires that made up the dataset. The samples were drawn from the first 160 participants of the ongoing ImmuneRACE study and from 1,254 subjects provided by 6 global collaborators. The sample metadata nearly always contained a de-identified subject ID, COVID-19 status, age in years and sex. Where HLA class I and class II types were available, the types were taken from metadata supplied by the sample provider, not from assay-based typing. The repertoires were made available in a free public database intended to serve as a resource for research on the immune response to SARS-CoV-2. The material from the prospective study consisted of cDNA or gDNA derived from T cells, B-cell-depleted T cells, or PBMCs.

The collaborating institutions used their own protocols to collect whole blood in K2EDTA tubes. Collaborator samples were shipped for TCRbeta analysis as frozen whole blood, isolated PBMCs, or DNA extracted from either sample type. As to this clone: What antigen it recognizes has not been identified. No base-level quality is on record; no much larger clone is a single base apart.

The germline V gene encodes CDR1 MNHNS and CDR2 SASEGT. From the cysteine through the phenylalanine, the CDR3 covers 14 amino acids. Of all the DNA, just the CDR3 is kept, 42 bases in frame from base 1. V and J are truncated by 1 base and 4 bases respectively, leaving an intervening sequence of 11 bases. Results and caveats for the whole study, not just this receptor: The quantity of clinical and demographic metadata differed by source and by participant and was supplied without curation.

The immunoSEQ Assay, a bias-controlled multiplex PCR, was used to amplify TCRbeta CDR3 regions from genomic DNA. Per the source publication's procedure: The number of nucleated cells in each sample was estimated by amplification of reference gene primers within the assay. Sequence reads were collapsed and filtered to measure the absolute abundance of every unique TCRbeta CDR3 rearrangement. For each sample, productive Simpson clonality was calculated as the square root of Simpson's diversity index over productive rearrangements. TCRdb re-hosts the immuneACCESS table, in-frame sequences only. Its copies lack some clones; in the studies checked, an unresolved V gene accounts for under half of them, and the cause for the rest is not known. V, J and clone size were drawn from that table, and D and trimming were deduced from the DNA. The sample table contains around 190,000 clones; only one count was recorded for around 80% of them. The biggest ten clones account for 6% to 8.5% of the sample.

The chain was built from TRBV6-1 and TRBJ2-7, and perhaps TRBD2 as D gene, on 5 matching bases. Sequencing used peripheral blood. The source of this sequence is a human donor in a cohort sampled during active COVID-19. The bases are TGTGCCAGCAGTGAAGGAGGGCTCGCTTACGAGCAGTACTTC. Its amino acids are CASSEGGLAYEQYF.